This T cell receptor (beta chain) was documented in a study of cytomegalovirus exposure and HLA in healthy donors. General study results and limits: One cluster of highly shared sequence variants probably arose as a sequencing artifact. Later analysis indicated greater clonal expansion among HLA-associated TCR beta chains than among equally common other chains. Listed as cytomegalovirus-associated were over 150 TCR beta chains.

As regards this clone: Its antigen is still unknown.

There are 12 residues in the CDR3. CDR1 is SQVTM, CDR2 ANQGSEA, per germline. Trimming took 7 bases from V and 0 from J, leaving 10 bases between them. In the PCR, 60 Vbeta and 13 Jbeta primers were used. Produced via immunoSEQ multiplex PCR; TCRdb's table is partial and in-frame only. The repertoire holds a few hundred thousand clones, with approximately 80% as singletons. The sample was PBMCs. This chain uses TRBV29-1 with TRBJ2-7; possibly TRBD1 for D (5 bases). The receptor comes from a young man in good health and CMV-seronegative. CDR3 protein: CSARANSYEQYF. In nucleotides, the CDR3 is TGCAGCGCCAGGGCGAACTCCTACGAGCAGTACTTC.